Listed here are 29 T cell receptor beta chains from one sample, sequenced in a study of T cells after yellow fever vaccination. TCRdb reanalysed the 5' RACE reads using MiXCR and keeps one entry per CDR3 protein. The table shows some 670,000 distinct CDR3 sequences, with roughly an eighth occurring only once. Here the sequenced sample was PBMCs, taken on the day of the yellow fever booster vaccination. The receptors stem from a man aged 25 to 40 who received the YFV17D yellow fever vaccine.

This clonotype was seen a few times. The chain carries TRBV5-1 and TRBJ2-2; 8 bases are shared with TRBD2. V lost 2 bases to trimming and J lost 1 base; unmatched junction nucleotides: 4. This CDR3 comprises 16 residues. CDR1 is SGHRS and CDR2 is YFSETQ in the germline V gene. CDR3 region: CASSFWSGGNTGELFF. The CDR3, as DNA: TGCGCCAGCAGCTTCTGGAGCGGGGGGAACACCGGGGAGCTGTTTTTT.

Only one count was recorded for this clonotype. The V gene is TRBV15, the J gene TRBJ2-1; either TRBD1 or TRBD2 may fit D (5 bases each). Trimming pared 1 base from V and 4 bases from J, leaving 8 bases between. The CDR3 has 14 amino acids. Germline V gene lookup returns CDR1 LNHNV and CDR2 YYDKDF (reference sequence). Here the CDR3 reads CATSRGGSYNEQFF. DNA for the CDR3: TGTGCCACCAGCAGAGGGGGGAGTTACAATGAGCAGTTCTTC.

This clonotype showed up just a few times. The rearrangement joins TRBV6-1 to TRBJ2-5; no clear D gene. The ends were cut back, 7 bases at V and 1 base at J, with 7 bases in the middle. Germline lookup yields CDR1 MNHNS and CDR2 SASEGT. There are 12 residues in the CDR3. In nucleotides, the CDR3 is TGTGCCAGCAACGGCGCCCAAGAGACCCAGTACTTC. Translated: CASNGAQETQYF.

This chain links TRBV7-7 with TRBJ1-5; the D is unclear. This CDR3 has 11 residues. Germline-derived CDR1 and CDR2 are SSHAT and FNYEAQ (reference sequence). The CDR3 DNA follows: TGTGCTAGCCCCTGTCCCCAGCCCCAGCATTTT. Its translation: CASPCPQPQHF.

This clonotype was seen a few times. This rearrangement joins TRBV20-1 to TRBJ2-5; possibly TRBD2 for D (7 bases). The germline gives CDR1 DFQATT, CDR2 SNEGSKA (reference sequence). The V gene lost 3 bases and the J gene lost 4 bases, with 12 bases spanning the gap. There are 13 residues in the CDR3. CDR3 residues: CSARGGARETQYF. CDR3 in DNA: TGCAGTGCTAGGGGGGGGGCTCGAGAGACCCAGTACTTC.

This clonotype has a handful of counts. This chain links TRBV6-1 with TRBJ1-5; 8 bases are shared with TRBD1. Germline V gives CDR1 MNHNS, CDR2 SASEGT. J was trimmed by 6 bases and V by 8 bases; bases with no gene match: 6. This CDR3 comprises 13 residues. The DNA for the CDR3 is TGTGCCAGCGGCCCAGGGGGCCGTCAGCCCCAGCATTTT. Amino acids: CASGPGGRQPQHF.

Many counts were recorded for this clonotype. This rearrangement joins TRBV14 to TRBJ2-5; TRBD1 might be the D (5 bases). CDR3 length: 16 residues. Germline loops: CDR1 SGHDN, CDR2 FVKESK. The ends were cut back, 0 bases at V and 3 bases at J, with 14 bases in the middle. The DNA for the CDR3 is TGTGCCAGCAGCCAAGATTCTTGGGGCAACAAAGAGACCCAGTACTTC. Encoded protein: CASSQDSWGNKETQYF.

The rearrangement links TRBV13 to TRBJ2-1, with TRBD2 matching 10 bases. The CDR3 sequence is 16 residues long. J was trimmed by 5 bases and V by 3 bases; bases with no gene match: 7. Germline V gene lookup returns CDR1 PRHDT and CDR2 FYEKMQ (reference sequence). The CDR3 here is CASSFTRTSGHNEQFF. The CDR3 DNA reads TGTGCCAGCAGCTTTACCCGGACTAGCGGACACAATGAGCAGTTCTTC.

This clonotype was seen a handful of times. This chain links TRBV29-1 with TRBJ2-1; weak D call: TRBD2 (6 bases). V was cut by 5 bases and J by 4 bases, with 18 bases left in between. Germline lookup yields CDR1 SQVTM and CDR2 ANQGSEA. The length of the CDR3 is 15 residues. CDR3 coding DNA: TGCAGCGTTCCGAAGGGAGGTGGTTTTTACAATGAGCAGTTCTTC. Protein sequence: CSVPKGGGFYNEQFF.

The chain couples TRBV5-4 to TRBJ1-2; 9 positions match TRBD1. Germline V gives CDR1 SGHNT, CDR2 YYREEE (reference sequence). Trimming removed 4 bases from V and 6 bases from J; junction bases left unmatched: 13. CDR3 length equals 16 residues. The CDR3 bases are TGTGCCAGCAGCCCCCCCCCTAGACAGGGGGGCGATGGCTACACCTTC. It specifies CASSPPPRQGGDGYTF.

This chain uses TRBV7-2 with TRBJ1-6, with a weak D call TRBD1 (5 bases). V was trimmed by 4 bases and J by 6 bases, leaving 16 bases between them. The germline V gene encodes CDR1 SGHTA and CDR2 FQGNSA. The CDR3 runs to 16 residues. CDR3: CASSSGGDWGNSPLHF. CDR3 nucleotides: TGTGCCAGCAGCTCTGGGGGGGACTGGGGTAATTCACCCCTCCACTTT.

This chain connects TRBV4-3 to TRBJ2-1; TRBD2 agrees at 7 bases. The CDR3 consists of 17 residues. The germline V gene has CDR1 LGHNA and CDR2 YSLEER. The ends lost 2 bases at V and 2 bases at J; junction bases unmatched: 9. The CDR3 protein is CASSQTLASGAYNEQFF. CDR3 in DNA: TGCGCCAGCAGCCAAACACTAGCGTCGGGGGCCTACAATGAGCAGTTCTTC.

In this sample, this clonotype turned up a few times. The chain joins TRBV14 to TRBJ2-2, with D possibly being TRBD2 (6 bases). V lost 0 bases, J lost 3 bases, and 17 bases lay in between. Germline V gene sequence: CDR1 SGHDN, CDR2 FVKESK. This CDR3 is built from 18 residues. The CDR3 here is CASSQDILGLGYTGELFF. The CDR3 bases are TGTGCCAGCAGCCAAGATATTTTGGGACTGGGATACACCGGGGAGCTGTTTTTT. The full variable domain, its missing parts supplied by reference TRBV14 and TRBJ2-2, is EAGVTQFPSHSVIEKGQTVTLRCDPISGHDNLYWYRRVMGKEIKFLLHFVKESKQDESGMPNNRFLAERTGGTYSTLKVQPAELEDSGVYFCASSQDILGLGYTGELFFGEGSRLTVL.

The chain carries TRBV20-1 and TRBJ1-5, with D uncertain. Germline V gives CDR1 DFQATT, CDR2 SNEGSKA (reference sequence). Trimming took 6 bases from V and 3 from J, leaving 18 bases between them. The CDR3 spans 15 residues. The CDR3 loop is CSAESDLEDNQPQHF. The CDR3 coding sequence is TGCAGTGCCGAATCGGACTTGGAGGACAATCAGCCCCAGCATTTT.

In its sample, this clonotype was seen many times. The gene calls are TRBV20-1 and TRBJ1-5; D call uncertain. This CDR3 comprises 12 residues. V was pared by 2 bases and J by 0 bases, with 2 bases between. Germline lookup yields CDR1 DFQATT and CDR2 SNEGSKA (reference sequence). CDR3 amino acids: CSARSSNQPQHF. CDR3 in DNA: TGCAGTGCTAGAAGTAGCAATCAGCCCCAGCATTTT.

This clonotype was detected only a few times. The gene calls are TRBV28 and TRBJ1-5, with 7 bases identical to TRBD1. The CDR3 is 17 residues long. Germline V lookup: CDR1 MDHEN, CDR2 SYDVKM. The V gene end was trimmed by 3 bases and the J gene end by 0 bases; junction bases not matched to a gene: 8. For the CDR3, the DNA is TGTGCCAGCAGTTTCTGGCAGGGGGGTTATAGCAATCAGCCCCAGCATTTT. It codes for CASSFWQGGYSNQPQHF. Variable domain in full (rest from reference TRBV28 and TRBJ1-5): DVKVTQSSRYLVKRTGEKVFLECVQDMDHENMFWYRQDPGLGLRLIYFSYDVKMKEKGDIPEGYSVSREKKERFSLILESASTNQTSMYLCASSFWQGGYSNQPQHFGDGTRLSIL.

The chain carries TRBV6-5 and TRBJ2-7, with TRBD2 matching over 12 bases. The J segment lost 2 bases and the V segment lost 2 bases, leaving 7 bases of the junction unmatched. The CDR3 is 17 residues long. Germline CDR1 reads MNHEY; CDR2 reads SVGAGI. CDR3 amino acids: CASSYDLGLAGTYEQYF. In nucleotides, the CDR3 is TGTGCCAGCAGTTACGACCTCGGACTAGCGGGGACCTACGAGCAGTACTTC.

In this sample, this clonotype turned up once. This chain uses TRBV7-2 with TRBJ2-7; tentative D call: TRBD2 (6 bases). Germline assignment: CDR1 SGHTA and CDR2 FQGNSA. Trimming removed 5 bases at V and 0 bases at J, with 14 bases between. The CDR3 extends over 15 amino acids. For the CDR3, the DNA is TGTGCCAGCAGCACAGCGGCGGGACCCTCCTACGAGCAGTACTTC. It is translated as CASSTAAGPSYEQYF.

V and J are TRBV20-1 and TRBJ2-5; either TRBD1 or TRBD2 may supply D (5 bases each). Looked up from germline, CDR1 is DFQATT and CDR2 is SNEGSKA (reference sequence). Trimming took off 7 bases at V and 6 bases at J, with 15 bases between the two ends. The CDR3 consists of 12 residues. The CDR3 sequence: CSGFGTVKTQYF. In DNA, the CDR3 is TGCAGTGGTTTCGGGACGGTGAAGACCCAGTACTTC.

This clonotype was seen a handful of times. The CDR3 DNA follows: TGCAGTGCTGAGGGACAGGGTTACGAGCAGTACTTC. As protein: CSAEGQGYEQYF. The gene calls are TRBV20-1 and TRBJ2-7; 9 nucleotides align to TRBD1. This CDR3 has 12 residues. Germline assignment: CDR1 DFQATT and CDR2 SNEGSKA (reference sequence). The junction had 3 bases not matched to a gene; V was cut back by 5 bases and J by 4 bases.

The chain carries TRBV14 and TRBJ2-2; the D gene is possibly TRBD1 (6 bases). Germline V gene lookup returns CDR1 SGHDN and CDR2 FVKESK. V was pared by 2 bases and J by 0 bases, with 10 bases between. The CDR3 is 16 residues long. The chain's CDR3 is CASSQQGRANTGELFF. The CDR3 DNA sequence: TGTGCCAGCAGCCAACAGGGGAGAGCGAACACCGGGGAGCTGTTTTTT.

The genes are TRBV29-1 and TRBJ2-1, with no clear D. The V end lost 3 bases, the J end lost 2 bases, and 8 bases lay between the germline ends. The CDR3 consists of 13 residues. Germline V gene data show CDR1 as SQVTM and CDR2 as ANQGSEA. Here the CDR3 reads CSVEAQPYNEQFF. The CDR3 nucleotides are TGCAGCGTTGAGGCACAGCCCTACAATGAGCAGTTCTTC.

This chain joins TRBV6-5 and TRBJ2-5; the D is unclear. V was trimmed by 4 bases and J by 5 bases, leaving 17 bases between them. Germline lookup yields CDR1 MNHEY and CDR2 SVGAGI. This CDR3 has 15 residues. Written as DNA, the CDR3 is TGTGCCAGCAGTTTGGTTGTCAATTCGAAGGAGACCCAGTACTTC. Its protein product is CASSLVVNSKETQYF.

This clonotype was detected only a few times. This CDR3 is CAISEGIGRGSYNEQFF. The CDR3, as DNA: TGTGCCATCAGTGAGGGCATAGGGAGGGGATCCTACAATGAGCAGTTCTTC. This rearrangement joins TRBV10-3 to TRBJ2-1; 7 nucleotides line up with TRBD2. The CDR3 spans 17 residues. With 2 bases clipped from V and 1 base from J, the junction kept 8 bases outside the gene matches. CDR1 is ENHRY and CDR2 is SYGVKD in the germline V gene.

The chain employs TRBV12-3 or TRBV12-4 and TRBJ2-3; D unresolved. Trimming pared 8 bases from V and 3 bases from J, leaving 6 bases between. The CDR3 consists of 11 residues. In DNA form, the CDR3 reads TGTGCCAGCGGCTATACAGATACGCAGTATTTT. Amino acid sequence: CASGYTDTQYF.

The V and J genes are TRBV7-9 and TRBJ2-5; either TRBD1 or TRBD2 may supply D (5 bases each). The CDR3 loop spans 13 amino acids. The V end was cut by 5 bases, the J end by 4 bases, with 11 bases between. The V gene's germline CDR1 is SEHNR and CDR2 FQNEAQ (reference sequence). This CDR3 reads CASSPWDAETQYF. The DNA for the CDR3 is TGTGCCAGCAGCCCCTGGGACGCAGAGACCCAGTACTTC.

The chain links TRBV4-2 to TRBJ2-7; TRBD2 agrees at 11 bases. Trimming cost V 5 bases and J 2 bases; bases outside gene matches: 5. The CDR3 consists of 15 residues. CDR1 LGHNA and CDR2 YNFKEQ come from the germline V gene. The CDR3 DNA is TGTGCCAGCAGCGGAATAGCGGGAGGGACCTACGAGCAGTACTTC. Its protein is CASSGIAGGTYEQYF.

This clonotype was seen many times. The genes are TRBV7-2 and TRBJ1-2; D is unresolved. V was shortened by 5 bases and J by 4 bases, with 14 bases between the two germline ends. CDR1 and CDR2 from the germline V gene are SGHTA and FQGNSA. The CDR3 sequence is 14 residues long. In DNA form, the CDR3 reads TGTGCCAGCAGCATCGGTCCTACGGCCTATGGCTACACCTTC. Translated, it gives CASSIGPTAYGYTF.

This clonotype was counted only a few times. The chain recombines TRBV19 with TRBJ1-1; 10 nucleotides agree with TRBD1. The CDR3 is 19 residues long. Trimming at V came to 3 bases and at J to 5 bases, leaving 18 bases not matched to a gene. Germline V gene sequence: CDR1 LNHDA, CDR2 SQIVND (reference sequence). CDR3 bases: TGTGCCAGTAGTATTAAGGGACAGGGGCTGATCGAACTGAGGACTGAAGCTTTCTTT. This translates into CASSIKGQGLIELRTEAFF.